Sequencing of this TCR beta chain was carried out in a study of Ad26.COV2.S vaccination and SARS-CoV-2 variants. This table comes from immunoSEQ multiplex PCR, and its TCRdb copy is limited to in-frame clones, with some not included. The sample has 300,000 to 350,000 clones, roughly 90% seen once. Points from the study as a whole: The breadth of spike-specific CD8+ and CD4+ T cell responses after vaccination was reportedly substantial. Similar non-spike TCR breadth was seen in vaccine and placebo recipients.

V was shortened by 4 bases and J by 0 bases, with 18 bases between the two germline ends. From germline, CDR1 is MGHRA and CDR2 YSYEKL. The CDR3 has 18 amino acids. Treatment indicated: about 20 received Ad26.COV2.S at low or high dose, single or two shots; about 5 received placebo; per-sample allocation not given. Following the first vaccine or placebo injection, samples were taken on day 63. An adult of 18-55 years in Boston served as donor. Points on this clone: Its target is not known.

V usage is TRBV4-1 and J usage is TRBJ2-2, with TRBD1 as a possible D gene (5 bases). This receptor was obtained from a person aged 18 to 65 who received the Ad26.COV2.S COVID-19 vaccine or a placebo. This specimen consisted of peripheral blood, obtained in a trial of Ad26.COV2.S vaccine versus placebo. The CDR3 region is CASSRRWAGPSNTGELFF. The CDR3 nucleotides are TGCGCCAGCAGCCGTAGATGGGCAGGGCCGTCGAACACCGGGGAGCTGTTTTTT.